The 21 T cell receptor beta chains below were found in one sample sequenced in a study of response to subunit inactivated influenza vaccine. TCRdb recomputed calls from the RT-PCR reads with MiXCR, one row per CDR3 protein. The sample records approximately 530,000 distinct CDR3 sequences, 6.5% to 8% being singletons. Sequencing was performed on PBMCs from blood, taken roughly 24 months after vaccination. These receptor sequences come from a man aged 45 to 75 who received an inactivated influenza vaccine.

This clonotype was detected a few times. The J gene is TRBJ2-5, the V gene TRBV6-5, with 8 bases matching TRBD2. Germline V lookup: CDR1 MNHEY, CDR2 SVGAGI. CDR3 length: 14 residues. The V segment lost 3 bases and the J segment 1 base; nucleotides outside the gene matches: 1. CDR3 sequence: CASSYRGGQETQYF. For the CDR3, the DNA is TGTGCCAGCAGTTATCGGGGGGGCCAAGAGACCCAGTACTTC.

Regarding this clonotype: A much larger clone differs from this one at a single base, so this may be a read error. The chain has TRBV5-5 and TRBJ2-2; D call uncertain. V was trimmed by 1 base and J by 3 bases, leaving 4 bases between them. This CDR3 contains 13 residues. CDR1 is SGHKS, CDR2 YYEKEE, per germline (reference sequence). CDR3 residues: CASSLFDTGELFF. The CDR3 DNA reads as TGTGCCAGCAGCTTGTTCGACACCGGGGAGCTGTTTTTT.

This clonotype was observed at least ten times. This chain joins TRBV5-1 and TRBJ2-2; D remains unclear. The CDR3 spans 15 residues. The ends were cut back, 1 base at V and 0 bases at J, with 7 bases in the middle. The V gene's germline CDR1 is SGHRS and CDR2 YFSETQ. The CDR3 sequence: CASSLSSANTGELFF. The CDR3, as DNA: TGCGCCAGCAGCTTGTCCAGCGCGAACACCGGGGAGCTGTTTTTT.

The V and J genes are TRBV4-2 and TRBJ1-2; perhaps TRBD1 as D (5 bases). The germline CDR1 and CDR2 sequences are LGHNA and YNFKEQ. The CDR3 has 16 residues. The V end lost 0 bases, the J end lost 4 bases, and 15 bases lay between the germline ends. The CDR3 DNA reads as TGTGCCAGCAGCCAAGATCGGGTGGGGGGACTCTATGGCTACACCTTC. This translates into CASSQDRVGGLYGYTF.

CDR3 bases: TGTGCCAGCAGCGGGGCTAGCGGGGCTGAACTCTCCTACGAGCAGTACTTC. It specifies CASSGASGAELSYEQYF. V is TRBV7-8 and J is TRBJ2-7; 9 positions match TRBD2. The ends lost 5 bases at V and 0 bases at J; junction bases unmatched: 11. Germline V gene data show CDR1 as SGHVS and CDR2 as FQNEAQ. The CDR3 is 17 residues long.

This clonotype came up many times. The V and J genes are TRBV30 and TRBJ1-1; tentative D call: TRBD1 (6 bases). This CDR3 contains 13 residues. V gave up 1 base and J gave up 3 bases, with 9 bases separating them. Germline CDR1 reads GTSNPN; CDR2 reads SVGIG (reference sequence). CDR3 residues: CAWSGQVDTEAFF. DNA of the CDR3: TGTGCCTGGAGTGGACAGGTGGACACTGAAGCTTTCTTT.

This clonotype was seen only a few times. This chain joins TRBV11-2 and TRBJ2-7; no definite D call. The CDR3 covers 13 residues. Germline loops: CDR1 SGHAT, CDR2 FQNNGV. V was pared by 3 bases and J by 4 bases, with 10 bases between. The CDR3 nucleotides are TGTGCCAGCAGCTTCGCGAGGACGTACGAGCAGTACTTC. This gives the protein CASSFARTYEQYF.

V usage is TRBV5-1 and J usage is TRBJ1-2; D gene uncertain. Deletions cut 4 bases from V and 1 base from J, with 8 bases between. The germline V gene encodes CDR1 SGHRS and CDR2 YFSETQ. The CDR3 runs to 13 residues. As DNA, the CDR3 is TGCGCCAGCAGCACCGGGAGTAACTATGGCTACACCTTC. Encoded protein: CASSTGSNYGYTF.

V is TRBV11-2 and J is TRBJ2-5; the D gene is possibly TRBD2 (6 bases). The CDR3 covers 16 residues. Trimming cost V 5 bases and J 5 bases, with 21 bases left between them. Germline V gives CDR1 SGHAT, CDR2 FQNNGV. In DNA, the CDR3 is TGTGCCAGCAGCCCTCCCCCCCGCGGGATTTTGGAGACCCAGTACTTC. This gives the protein CASSPPPRGILETQYF.

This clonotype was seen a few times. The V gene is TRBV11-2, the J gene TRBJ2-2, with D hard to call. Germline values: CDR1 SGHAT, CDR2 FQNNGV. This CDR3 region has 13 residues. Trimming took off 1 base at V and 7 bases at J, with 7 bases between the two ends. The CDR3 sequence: CASSLGELGELFF. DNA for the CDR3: TGTGCCAGCAGCTTAGGGGAACTCGGGGAGCTGTTTTTT.

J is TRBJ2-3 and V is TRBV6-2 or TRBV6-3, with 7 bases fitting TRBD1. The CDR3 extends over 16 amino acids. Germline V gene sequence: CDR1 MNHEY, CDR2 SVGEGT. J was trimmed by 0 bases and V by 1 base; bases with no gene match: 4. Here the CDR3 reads CASSYYGQVSTDTQYF. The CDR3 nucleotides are TGTGCCAGCAGTTACTACGGACAGGTTAGCACAGATACGCAGTATTTT.

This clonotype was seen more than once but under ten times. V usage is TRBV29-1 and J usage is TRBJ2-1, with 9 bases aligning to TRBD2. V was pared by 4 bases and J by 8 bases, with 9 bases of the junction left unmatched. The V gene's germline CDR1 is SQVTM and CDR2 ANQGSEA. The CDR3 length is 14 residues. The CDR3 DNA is TGCAGCGTTGGGAGTAGCGGGAGAGGCGATGAGCAGTTCTTC. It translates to CSVGSSGRGDEQFF.

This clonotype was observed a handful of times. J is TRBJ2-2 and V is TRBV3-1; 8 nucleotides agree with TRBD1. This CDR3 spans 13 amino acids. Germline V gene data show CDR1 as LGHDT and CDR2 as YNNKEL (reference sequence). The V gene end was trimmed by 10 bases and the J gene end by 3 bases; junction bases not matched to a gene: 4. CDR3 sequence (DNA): TGTGCCATCGGACAGGGAGACACCGGGGAGCTGTTTTTT. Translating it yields CAIGQGDTGELFF.

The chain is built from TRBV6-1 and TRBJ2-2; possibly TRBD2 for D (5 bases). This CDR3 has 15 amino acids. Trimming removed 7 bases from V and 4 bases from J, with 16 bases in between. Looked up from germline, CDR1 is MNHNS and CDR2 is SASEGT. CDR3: CASNPGSGSTGELFF. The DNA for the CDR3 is TGTGCCAGCAACCCGGGTTCTGGGAGCACCGGGGAGCTGTTTTTT.

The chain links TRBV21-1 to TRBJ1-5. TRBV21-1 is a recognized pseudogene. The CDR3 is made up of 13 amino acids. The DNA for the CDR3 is TGTGCCAGCAGCAAAGGATCGGGCCAGCCCCAGCATTTT. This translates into CASSKGSGQPQHF.

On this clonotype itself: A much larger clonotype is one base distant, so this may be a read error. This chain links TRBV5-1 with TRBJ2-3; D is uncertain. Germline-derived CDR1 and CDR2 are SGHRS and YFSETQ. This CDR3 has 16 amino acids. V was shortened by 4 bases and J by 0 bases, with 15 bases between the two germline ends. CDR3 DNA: TGCGCCAGCAGCATGGCCGTCAGGACCAGCACAGATACGCAGTATTTT. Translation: CASSMAVRTSTDTQYF.

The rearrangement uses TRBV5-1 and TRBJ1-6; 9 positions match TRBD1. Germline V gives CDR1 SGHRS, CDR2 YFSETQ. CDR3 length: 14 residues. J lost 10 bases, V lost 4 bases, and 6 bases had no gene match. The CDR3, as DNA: TGCGCCAGCAGCGCGGACAGGGGTCTGTCACCCCTCCACTTT. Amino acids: CASSADRGLSPLHF.

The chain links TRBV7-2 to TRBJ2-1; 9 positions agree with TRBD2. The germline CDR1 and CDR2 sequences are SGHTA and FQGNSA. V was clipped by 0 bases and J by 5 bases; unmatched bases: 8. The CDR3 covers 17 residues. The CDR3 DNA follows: TGTGCCAGCAGCTTAGCGGCGATAGCGGGGGTAAACAATGAGCAGTTCTTC. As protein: CASSLAAIAGVNNEQFF.

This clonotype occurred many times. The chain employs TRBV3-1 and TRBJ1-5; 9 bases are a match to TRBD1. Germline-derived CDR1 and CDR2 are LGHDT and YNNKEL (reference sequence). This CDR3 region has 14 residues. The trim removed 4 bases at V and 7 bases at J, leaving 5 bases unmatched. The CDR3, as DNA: TGTGCCAGCAGCCCTACAGGGGGCCGACAGCCCCAGCATTTT. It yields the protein CASSPTGGRQPQHF. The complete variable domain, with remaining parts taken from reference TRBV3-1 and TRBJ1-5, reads DTAVSQTPKYLVTQMGNDKSIKCEQNLGHDTMYWYKQDSKKFLKIMFSYNNKELIINETVPNRFSPKSPDKAHLNLHINSLELGDSAVYFCASSPTGGRQPQHFGDGTRLSIL.

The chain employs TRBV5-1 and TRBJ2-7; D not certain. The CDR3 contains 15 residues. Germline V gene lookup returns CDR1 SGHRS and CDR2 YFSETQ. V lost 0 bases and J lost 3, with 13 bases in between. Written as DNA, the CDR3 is TGCGCCAGCAGCTTGGCCTGGCGAGGATTCTACGAGCAGTACTTC. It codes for CASSLAWRGFYEQYF.

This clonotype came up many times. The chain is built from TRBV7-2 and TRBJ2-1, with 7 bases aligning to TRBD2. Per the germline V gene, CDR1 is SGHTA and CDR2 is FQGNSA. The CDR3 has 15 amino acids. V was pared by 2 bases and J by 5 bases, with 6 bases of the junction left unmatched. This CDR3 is CASSLFGGGDNEQFF. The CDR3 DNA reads TGTGCCAGCAGCTTATTCGGGGGAGGGGACAATGAGCAGTTCTTC.